The clone carrying this T cell receptor (beta chain) was seen a few times. Its antigen remains unidentified. An equimolar mix of two oligonucleotides served as the beta constant-region primer for TRBC1 and TRBC2. TCRdb ran MiXCR on the UMI-ligation and nested PCR reads and lists one entry per CDR3 protein. The sample holds approximately 5,400 distinct CDR3 sequences, 7% seen once. The data were obtained in a study of naive and memory T cell subsets. Findings of the study overall: In CD4 and CD8 cells, diversity dropped from naive through EMRA. Over 85% of naive TCR sequences appeared only once, unlike memory subsets.

Four subsets defined by CD45RA and CD27 were sorted after CD3, CD4, CD8 and live/dead staining. This receptor was taken from a human donor in good health. The sequenced sample was effector memory CD8+ T cells from blood. This sample's subset: effector memory, CD45RA- CD27-.

CDR3 region: CATNQGGNSYEQYF. The DNA for the CDR3 is TGTGCCACCAATCAGGGCGGGAATAGCTACGAGCAGTACTTC. The chain joins TRBV15 to TRBJ2-7; weak D call: TRBD2 (6 bases). Trimming took 7 bases from V and 3 from J, leaving 16 bases between them. From germline, CDR1 is LNHNV and CDR2 YYDKDF (reference sequence). The CDR3 covers 14 residues.